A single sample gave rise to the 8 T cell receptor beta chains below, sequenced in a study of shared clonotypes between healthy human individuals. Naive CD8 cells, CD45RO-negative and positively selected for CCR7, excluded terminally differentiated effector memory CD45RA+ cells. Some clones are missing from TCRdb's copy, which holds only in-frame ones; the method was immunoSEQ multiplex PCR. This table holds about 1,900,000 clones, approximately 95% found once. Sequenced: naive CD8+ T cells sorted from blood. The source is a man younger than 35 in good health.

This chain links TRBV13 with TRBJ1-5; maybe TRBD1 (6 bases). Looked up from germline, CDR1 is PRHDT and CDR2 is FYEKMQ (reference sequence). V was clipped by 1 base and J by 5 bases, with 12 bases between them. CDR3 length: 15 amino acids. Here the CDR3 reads CASSLAGRGDQPQHF. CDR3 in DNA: TGTGCCAGCAGCTTAGCGGGCAGGGGAGATCAGCCCCAGCATTTT. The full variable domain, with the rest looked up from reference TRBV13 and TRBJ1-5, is AAGVIQSPRHLIKEKRETATLKCYPIPRHDTVYWYQQGPGQDPQFLISFYEKMQSDKGSIPDRFSAQQFSDYHSELNMSSLELGDSALYFCASSLAGRGDQPQHFGDGTRLSIL.

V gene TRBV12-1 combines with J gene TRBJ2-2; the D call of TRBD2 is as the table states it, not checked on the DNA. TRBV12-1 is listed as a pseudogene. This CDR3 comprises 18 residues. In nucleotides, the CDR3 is TGTGCCAGCAGCCTTCGGACTAGCGGGAACTACGGCACCGGGGAGCTGTTTTTT. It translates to CASSLRTSGNYGTGELFF.

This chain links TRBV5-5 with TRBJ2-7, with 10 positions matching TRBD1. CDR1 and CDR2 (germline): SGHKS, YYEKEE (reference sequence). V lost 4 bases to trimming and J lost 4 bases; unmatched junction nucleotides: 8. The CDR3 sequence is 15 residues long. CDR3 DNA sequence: TGTGCCAGCAGCGCGGGGGACAGGGGCTTATACGAGCAGTACTTC. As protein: CASSAGDRGLYEQYF.

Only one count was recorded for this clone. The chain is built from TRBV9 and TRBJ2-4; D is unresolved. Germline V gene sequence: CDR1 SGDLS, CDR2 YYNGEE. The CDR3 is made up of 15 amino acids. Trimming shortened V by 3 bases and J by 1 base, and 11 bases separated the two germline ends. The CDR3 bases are TGTGCCAGCAGCGCGGAGTTTGGCGCCAAAAACATTCAGTACTTC. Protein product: CASSAEFGAKNIQYF. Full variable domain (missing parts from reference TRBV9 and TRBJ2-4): DSGVTQTPKHLITATGQRVTLRCSPRSGDLSVYWYQQSLDQGLQFLIQYYNGEERAKGNILERFSAQQFPDLHSELNLSSLELGDSALYFCASSAEFGAKNIQYFGAGTRLSVL.

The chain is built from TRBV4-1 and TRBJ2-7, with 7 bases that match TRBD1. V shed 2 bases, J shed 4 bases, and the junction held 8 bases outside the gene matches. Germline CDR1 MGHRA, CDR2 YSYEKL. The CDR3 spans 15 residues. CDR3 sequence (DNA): TGCGCCAGCAGCCAAAGTGAGGGGGCGGAGTACGAGCAGTACTTC. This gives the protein CASSQSEGAEYEQYF.

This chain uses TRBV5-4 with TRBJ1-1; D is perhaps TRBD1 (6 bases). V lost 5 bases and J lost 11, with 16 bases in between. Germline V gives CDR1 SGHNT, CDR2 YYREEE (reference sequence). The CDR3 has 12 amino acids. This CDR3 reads CASSQGTSDAFF. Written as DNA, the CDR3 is TGTGCCAGCAGTCAAGGGACAAGTGACGCTTTCTTT.

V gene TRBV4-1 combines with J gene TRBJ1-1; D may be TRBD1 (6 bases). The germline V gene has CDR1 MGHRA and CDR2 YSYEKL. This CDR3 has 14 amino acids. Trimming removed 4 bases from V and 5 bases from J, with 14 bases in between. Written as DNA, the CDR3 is TGCGCCAGCAGCCTCCTCAAGGGGGATACTGAAGCTTTCTTT. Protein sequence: CASSLLKGDTEAFF.

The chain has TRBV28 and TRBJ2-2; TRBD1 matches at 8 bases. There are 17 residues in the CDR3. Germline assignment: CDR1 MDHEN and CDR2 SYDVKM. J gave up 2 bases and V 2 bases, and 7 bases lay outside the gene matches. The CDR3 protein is CASSLLLGQGNTGELFF. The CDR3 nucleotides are TGTGCCAGCAGTTTACTTCTTGGACAGGGAAACACCGGGGAGCTGTTTTTT.